This is a list of T cell receptor beta chains from one sample in a study of blood T cell repertoires in COVID-19. Sequenced by immunoSEQ multiplex PCR; TCRdb stores in-frame clones only, minus some. This table holds approximately 210,000 clones, just over 85% found once. The sequencing sample was made of PBMCs or T cells enriched from blood (not recorded which). All receptors come from a woman in her fifties or sixties with acute COVID-19. CDR3s include the opening cysteine and the closing phenylalanine or tryptophan. The D gene is left open where the match is weak. Clone size appears in some rows only: once, few, many, or a class for an expanded clone.

v_call: TRBV11-3
d_call: NA
clone_size: NA
j_call: TRBJ2-5
cdr3_nt: TGTGCCAGCAGCTTAGCTGGGCGGGCCGGCCAAGAGACCCAGTACTTC
cdr3_aa: CASSLAGRAGQETQYF

v_call: TRBV14
d_call: TRBD2
clone_size: NA
j_call: TRBJ2-7
cdr3_nt: TGTGCCAGCAGCCCTTACGGGACTAGGAGCGAGCAGTACTTC
cdr3_aa: CASSPYGTRSEQYF

v_call: TRBV7-2
d_call: TRBD2
clone_size: NA
j_call: TRBJ2-1
cdr3_nt: TGTGCCAGCAGCACCGGACTAGCGGGAGGAGGTAATGAGCAGTTCTTC
cdr3_aa: CASSTGLAGGGNEQFF

v_call: TRBV30
d_call: NA
clone_size: NA
j_call: TRBJ1-1
cdr3_nt: TGTGCCGGACAGACCCGTGGAGGGGCCCCGAGGGGGGGGACTGAAGCTTTCTTT
cdr3_aa: CAGQTRGGAPRGGTEAFF

v_call: TRBV9
d_call: NA
clone_size: NA
j_call: TRBJ2-3
cdr3_nt: TGTGCCAGCAGCGTAGGTACATCTAGCGCCCGCACAGATACGCAGTATTTT
cdr3_aa: CASSVGTSSARTDTQYF

v_call: TRBV29-1
d_call: NA
clone_size: NA
j_call: TRBJ2-6
cdr3_nt: TGCAGCGTTGACGCGGGCTATGGGGCCAACGTCCTGACTTTC
cdr3_aa: CSVDAGYGANVLTF

v_call: TRBV21-1
d_call: NA
clone_size: NA
j_call: TRBJ1-3
cdr3_nt: TGTGCCAGCAGCGACAGGAGCTCTGGAAACACCATATATTTT
cdr3_aa: CASSDRSSGNTIYF

v_call: TRBV4-3
d_call: TRBD1
clone_size: NA
j_call: TRBJ1-6
cdr3_nt: TGCGCCAGCAGCCAAGCCCGGAACAGGGGCAATTCACCCCTCCACTTT
cdr3_aa: CASSQARNRGNSPLHF

v_call: TRBV5-5
d_call: NA
clone_size: NA
j_call: TRBJ1-4
cdr3_nt: TGTGCCAGCAGCTTGGTTCTGCAGACTAATGAAAAACTGTTTTTT
cdr3_aa: CASSLVLQTNEKLFF

v_call: TRBV27
d_call: TRBD1
clone_size: NA
j_call: TRBJ2-5
cdr3_nt: TGTGCCAGCAGTCCGTACGGGACAGGGTTGGAGACCCAGTACTTC
cdr3_aa: CASSPYGTGLETQYF

v_call: TRBV30
d_call: NA
clone_size: many
j_call: TRBJ1-6
cdr3_nt: TGTGCCTGCCAAGGGTCCGCTAGGGGCTATAATTCACCCCTCCACTTT
cdr3_aa: CACQGSARGYNSPLHF

v_call: TRBV7-9
d_call: NA
clone_size: once
j_call: TRBJ1-2
cdr3_nt: TGTGCCAGCAGCTTAGCGAGGTCGGAGGGCTACACCTTC
cdr3_aa: CASSLARSEGYTF

v_call: TRBV5-6
d_call: TRBD2
clone_size: NA
j_call: TRBJ2-1
cdr3_nt: TGTGCCAGCAGCTTCGGGACTAGCGGAACCTACAATGAGCAGTTCTTC
cdr3_aa: CASSFGTSGTYNEQFF

v_call: TRBV2
d_call: NA
clone_size: NA
j_call: TRBJ1-5
cdr3_nt: TGTGCCAGCAGTGAAAGGGGGACACGAGTCAATCAGCCCCAGCATTTT
cdr3_aa: CASSERGTRVNQPQHF

v_call: TRBV28
d_call: NA
clone_size: NA
j_call: TRBJ1-1
cdr3_nt: TGTGCCAGCAGCCTACTCTCGGGGAGCACTGAAGCTTTCTTT
cdr3_aa: CASSLLSGSTEAFF

v_call: TRBV28
d_call: TRBD1
clone_size: NA
j_call: TRBJ1-6
cdr3_nt: TGTGCCAGCAGTTCGACGGGACAGGGTAAAGGTTCACCCCTCCACTTT
cdr3_aa: CASSSTGQGKGSPLHF

v_call: TRBV6-5
d_call: NA
clone_size: NA
j_call: TRBJ2-7
cdr3_nt: TGTGCCAGCCGGGCTAGCGTAACCTACGAGCAGTACTTC
cdr3_aa: CASRASVTYEQYF

v_call: TRBV27
d_call: TRBD2
clone_size: NA
j_call: TRBJ2-1
cdr3_nt: TGTGCCAGCAGCCTGGGACTAGCGGGTACCTACAATGAGCAGTTCTTC
cdr3_aa: CASSLGLAGTYNEQFF

v_call: TRBV4-2
d_call: TRBD2
clone_size: NA
j_call: TRBJ2-1
cdr3_nt: TGTGCCAGCAGCCCGGGCCTAGCGGGGCGGTACAATGAGCAGTTCTTC
cdr3_aa: CASSPGLAGRYNEQFF

v_call: TRBV5-1
d_call: NA
clone_size: NA
j_call: TRBJ2-7
cdr3_nt: TGCGCCAGCAGCTTGGAGGTGGGCACTCCCTACGAGCAGTACTTC
cdr3_aa: CASSLEVGTPYEQYF

v_call: TRBV5-5
d_call: NA
clone_size: NA
j_call: TRBJ1-2
cdr3_nt: TGTGCCAGCAGCTTGGTAGGGGGTTATGGCTACACCTTC
cdr3_aa: CASSLVGGYGYTF

v_call: TRBV30
d_call: NA
clone_size: once
j_call: TRBJ2-7
cdr3_nt: TGTGCCTGGAGCCTGTACCAGGGAGGCTACGAGCAGTACTTC
cdr3_aa: CAWSLYQGGYEQYF

v_call: TRBV19
d_call: NA
clone_size: NA
j_call: TRBJ1-2
cdr3_nt: TGTGCCAGTAGTATAGCCTCCAGGGGATTGGGGGGCTACACCTTC
cdr3_aa: CASSIASRGLGGYTF

v_call: TRBV4-2
d_call: TRBD2
clone_size: NA
j_call: TRBJ2-1
cdr3_nt: TGTGCCAGCAGCCAAGATGGAACCCCTACTAGCGGGAGGTCTGGTTACAATGAGCAGTTCTTC
cdr3_aa: CASSQDGTPTSGRSGYNEQFF

v_call: TRBV28
d_call: NA
clone_size: NA
j_call: TRBJ1-1
cdr3_nt: TGTGCCAGCAGGTTCACTGACTCGGCCACTGAAGCTTTCTTT
cdr3_aa: CASRFTDSATEAFF

v_call: TRBV7-3
d_call: TRBD2
clone_size: NA
j_call: TRBJ2-3
cdr3_nt: TGTGCCAGCGGCCTAGGCGGGGGGGGCACAGATACGCAGTATTTT
cdr3_aa: CASGLGGGGTDTQYF